These 9 T cell receptor beta chains came from one sample sequenced in a study of beta chain features in type 1 diabetes. Study-level results: TCRB CDR3 length was moderately but significantly reduced in all four CD4+ subsets of Type 1 diabetes patients.

Their specific antigens are unknown. Expressed TCRB transcripts were sequenced because the entire RNA isolate underwent reverse transcription. TCRdb's table, derived via immunoSEQ multiplex PCR, lists solely in-frame clones and lacks some. The table shows roughly 260,000 clones, with 9.5% to 13% occurring only once. Material: naive CD4+ T cells from blood. These receptor sequences come from a man younger than 40 with type 1 diabetes.

The chain employs TRBV27 and TRBJ2-5; D possibly corresponds to TRBD1 (6 bases). Trimming stripped 5 bases from V and 4 bases from J, with 14 bases between. The germline gives CDR1 MNHEY, CDR2 SMNVEV (reference sequence). This CDR3 spans 14 amino acids. The CDR3 nucleotides read TGTGCCAGCAGTCCGCGGACAGCTCGAGAGACCCAGTACTTC. This codes for CASSPRTARETQYF.

The chain couples TRBV13 to TRBJ1-1; unclear D gene. V lost 8 bases, J lost 1 base, and 11 bases lay in between. CDR3 length equals 13 residues. Germline loops: CDR1 PRHDT, CDR2 FYEKMQ (reference sequence). DNA for the CDR3: TGTGCCAGCTCTTCCTACCGGAACACTGAAGCTTTCTTT. Translated, it gives CASSSYRNTEAFF.

This clone was found a few times. The V and J genes are TRBV6-1 and TRBJ1-1, with D hard to call. Germline V gene sequence: CDR1 MNHNS, CDR2 SASEGT. V lost 8 bases and J lost 4, with 14 bases in between. This CDR3 has 13 amino acids. The CDR3 reads CASLPYSGTEAFF. CDR3 in DNA: TGTGCCAGCCTGCCCTACTCGGGCACTGAAGCTTTCTTT.

The gene calls are TRBV6-5 and TRBJ1-6, with TRBD1 as a possible D gene (5 bases). From germline, CDR1 is MNHEY and CDR2 SVGAGI. The CDR3 totals 15 residues. Trimming removed 6 bases from V and 7 bases from J, with 16 bases in between. Here the CDR3 DNA reads TGTGCCAGCAGCCTCGCAGGGTTTGGGAATTCACCCCTCCACTTT. Residues: CASSLAGFGNSPLHF.

The chain has TRBV11-1 and TRBJ1-4; no clear D. Trimming removed 3 bases from V and 8 bases from J, with 10 bases in between. The germline CDR1 and CDR2 sequences are SGHAT and FQDESV (reference sequence). The CDR3 has 13 residues. The CDR3 loop reads CASSFRREEKLFF. The CDR3, as DNA: TGTGCCAGCAGCTTCAGGAGGGAAGAAAAACTGTTTTTT. The full variable domain, completed using reference TRBV11-1 and TRBJ1-4, is EAEVAQSPRYKITEKSQAVAFWCDPISGHATLYWYRQILGQGPELLVQFQDESVVDDSQLPKDRFSAERLKGVDSTLKIQPAELGDSAMYLCASSFRREEKLFFGSGTQLSVL.

A few counts support this clone. The genes are TRBV25-1 and TRBJ2-4, with 8 nucleotides matching TRBD2. The CDR3 has 16 residues. Trimming cost V 3 bases and J 3 bases; bases outside gene matches: 7. Germline assignment: CDR1 MGHDK and CDR2 SYGVNS. This CDR3 is CASSDSSGGVKNIQYF. CDR3 in DNA: TGTGCCAGCAGTGATTCCAGCGGGGGAGTCAAAAACATTCAGTACTTC.

This clone was counted between two and nine times. The chain employs TRBV19 and TRBJ2-5; D possibly corresponds to TRBD2 (5 bases). Deletions cut 5 bases from V and 2 bases from J, with 15 bases between. Germline V lookup: CDR1 LNHDA, CDR2 SQIVND (reference sequence). The CDR3 consists of 15 residues. In DNA, the CDR3 is TGTGCCAGTAGTCTCGCCAGAGGGCGGCAAGAGACCCAGTACTTC. Its translation: CASSLARGRQETQYF.

This CDR3 reads CASTDRSSYNEQFF. CDR3 sequence (DNA): TGTGCCTCTACTGATCGGAGCTCCTACAATGAGCAGTTCTTC. The chain has TRBV30 and TRBJ2-1; D ambiguous. The germline V gene encodes CDR1 GTSNPN and CDR2 SVGIG (reference sequence). The CDR3 is 14 residues long. V was pared by 7 bases and J by 0 bases, with 13 bases between.

The chain is built from TRBV30 and TRBJ1-1; D is unresolved. V gave up 0 bases and J gave up 3 bases, with 14 bases separating them. The germline CDR1 and CDR2 sequences are GTSNPN and SVGIG (reference sequence). This CDR3 contains 15 residues. The CDR3 reads CAWSVPNLRYTEAFF. The CDR3 DNA follows: TGTGCCTGGAGTGTCCCTAATCTACGGTACACTGAAGCTTTCTTT. Using reference TRBV30 and TRBJ1-1 for the parts outside the CDR3, the full variable domain is SQTIHQWPATLVQPVGSPLSLECTVEGTSNPNLYWYRQAAGRGLQLLFYSVGIGQISSEVPQNLSASRPQDRQFILSSKKLLLSDSGFYLCAWSVPNLRYTEAFFGQGTRLTVV.